The source of this T cell receptor beta chain is a study of long-term antiretroviral therapy in people with HIV. Whole-study findings and limits: Pre-ART clonal expansion yielded clones that dominated the repertoire at all time points. Transplant donor controls retained higher diversity, though diversity increased after ART. Researchers lacked any data on ART adherence, viral resistance or therapy changes.

The study drew at least one pre-ART and at least two post-ART PBMC samples from every donor. Running of the v3.0 immunoSEQ assay took place at survey level. Here immunoSEQ multiplex PCR was the method, and the copy in TCRdb shows in-frame clones only, minus some. The sample contains fewer than 35,000 clones, 85% of which appear only once. As regards this clone: Its specificity is unknown.

The CDR3 totals 15 residues. The ends lost 4 bases at V and 8 bases at J; junction bases unmatched: 10. Germline CDR1 and CDR2: MNHNS and SASEGT. This clonotype was obtained from a man aged 18 to 35 with HIV. The rearrangement joins TRBV6-1 to TRBJ2-1; 8 positions match TRBD2. Material: unsorted PBMCs, obtained about 3.3 years after starting antiretroviral therapy. The chain's CDR3 is CASSGVSGGMDEQFF. The CDR3 nucleotides are TGTGCCAGCAGTGGGGTTTCGGGGGGGATGGATGAGCAGTTCTTC.